Listed here are 21 T cell receptor beta chains from one sample, sequenced in a study of beta chain features in type 1 diabetes (dated by TCRdb to 2016 to 2018). The paper as a whole reports these results and caveats: In all four CD4+ subsets, TCRB CDR3 length was moderately but significantly shorter in type 1 diabetes patients.

Their antigen targets remain unknown. Library generation was performed with the immunoSEQ multiplex PCR assay. All of the isolated RNA was reverse transcribed with the High Capacity cDNA Reverse Transcription Kit, so expressed TCRB transcripts were sequenced. The table comes from immuneACCESS by way of TCRdb, which keeps in-frame sequences with V and J called. Part of the clones is missing from these tables; in studies checked, under half for an unresolved V gene and the rest for unknown reasons. The sample has around 130,000 clones on record, 15% to 20% of them singletons. The ten largest clones represent 2% to 3% of the sample. Sequenced: central memory CD4+ T cells from blood. The receptors here all came from a man between 25 and 39 years old with type 1 diabetes.

The J gene is TRBJ2-6, the V gene TRBV30, with a possible D match to TRBD1 (6 bases). This CDR3 contains 14 residues. Trimming removed 5 bases from V and 6 bases from J, with 14 bases in between. Germline loops: CDR1 GTSNPN, CDR2 SVGIG (reference sequence). In DNA form, the CDR3 reads TGTGCCTGGTCGACAGGTGTAGTGGCCAACGTCCTGACTTTC. Translation gives CAWSTGVVANVLTF.

The table lists this clone with many counts. This chain joins TRBV27 and TRBJ1-5, with D possibly matching TRBD1 (5 bases). The CDR3 loop spans 15 amino acids. CDR1 and CDR2 (germline): MNHEY, SMNVEV (reference sequence). V lost 1 base, J lost 1 base, and 8 bases lay in between. CDR3 nucleotides: TGTGCCAGCAGTTTATTGGGACGGAGCAATCAGCCCCAGCATTTT. This sequence encodes CASSLLGRSNQPQHF.

This clone was counted at least ten times. The chain combines TRBV7-2 with TRBJ2-3; D is perhaps TRBD1 or TRBD2 (6 bases each). The germline CDR1 and CDR2 sequences are SGHTA and FQGNSA. The CDR3 loop spans 16 amino acids. Trimming removed 1 base at V and 7 bases at J, with 18 bases between. CDR3 nucleotide sequence: TGTGCCAGCAGCTTAGAGGGGGTGGGACTCCGAAATACGCAGTATTTT. It specifies CASSLEGVGLRNTQYF.

Many counts were recorded for this clone. V is TRBV7-9 and J is TRBJ2-3; 14 bases align to TRBD2. J lost 3 bases, V lost 5 bases, and 7 bases had no gene match. Germline assignment: CDR1 SEHNR and CDR2 FQNEAQ (reference sequence). This CDR3 comprises 17 residues. CDR3 bases: TGTGCCAGCAGCAGGCGACTAGCGGGGGGGCCAACAGATACGCAGTATTTT. Its translation is CASSRRLAGGPTDTQYF. The full variable domain, completed using reference TRBV7-9 and TRBJ2-3, is DTGVSQNPRHKITKRGQNVTFRCDPISEHNRLYWYRQTLGQGPEFLTYFQNEAQLEKSRLLSDRFSAERPKGSFSTLEIQRTEQGDSAMYLCASSRRLAGGPTDTQYFGPGTRLTVL.

This clone was seen only a few times. The chain has TRBV18 and TRBJ2-7; D may correspond to TRBD1 or TRBD2 (5 bases each). The CDR3 length is 13 residues. In germline, CDR1 is KGHSH, CDR2 LQKENI. The V end was cut by 1 base, the J end by 6 bases, with 10 bases between. CDR3 DNA: TGTGCCAGCTCACCACGGGACGGAGGCGAGCAGTACTTC. It is translated as CASSPRDGGEQYF.

V gene TRBV6-1 combines with J gene TRBJ1-6; D is possibly TRBD1 (5 bases). Deletions cut 5 bases from V and 7 bases from J, with 9 bases between. The germline CDR1 and CDR2 sequences are MNHNS and SASEGT. The CDR3 extends over 13 amino acids. The CDR3 is CASSWDGNSPLHF. CDR3 bases: TGTGCCAGCAGTTGGGACGGAAATTCACCCCTCCACTTT.

This rearrangement joins TRBV7-2 to TRBJ1-2; D remains ambiguous. V was trimmed by 5 bases and J by 4 bases, leaving 17 bases between them. Germline-derived CDR1 and CDR2 are SGHTA and FQGNSA. The CDR3 sequence is 15 residues long. The CDR3: CASSPGPGSVYGYTF. CDR3 nucleotide sequence: TGTGCCAGCAGCCCAGGACCGGGGTCAGTCTATGGCTACACCTTC.

The V and J genes are TRBV2 and TRBJ1-2; a possible D gene is TRBD1 (5 bases). This CDR3 has 13 residues. Germline V gene data show CDR1 as SNHLY and CDR2 as FYNNEI. The germline V and J ends were trimmed by 4 bases and 4 bases, with 10 bases remaining between them. Here the CDR3 DNA reads TGTGCCAGCAGTGCAGAGGGGATCTATGGCTACACCTTC. Translation gives CASSAEGIYGYTF.

The V gene is TRBV5-4, the J gene TRBJ2-3; D gene uncertain. Germline V gene data show CDR1 as SGHNT and CDR2 as YYREEE (reference sequence). CDR3 size: 17 residues. V gave up 2 bases and J gave up 2 bases, with 18 bases separating them. The CDR3 here is CASSLPLSTLNTDTQYF. CDR3 bases: TGTGCCAGCAGCTTACCGCTATCCACCCTGAACACAGATACGCAGTATTTT.

J is TRBJ1-1 and V is TRBV29-1; D remains unclear. V lost 6 bases and J lost 2, with 10 bases in between. There are 12 residues in the CDR3. Germline V gene sequence: CDR1 SQVTM, CDR2 ANQGSEA. CDR3 amino acids: CSVSRQNTEAFF. As DNA, the CDR3 is TGCAGCGTCTCACGGCAAAACACTGAAGCTTTCTTT.

This clone was counted only a few times. The chain is built from TRBV19 and TRBJ2-7; D tentatively fits TRBD1 or TRBD2 (6 bases each). The CDR3 loop spans 16 amino acids. CDR1 and CDR2 from the germline V gene are LNHDA and SQIVND (reference sequence). With 0 bases removed from V and 2 bases from J, the gap between germline ends came to 14 bases. The CDR3 region is CASSIEGGTRAYEQYF. Written as DNA, the CDR3 is TGTGCCAGTAGTATAGAAGGCGGGACAAGGGCCTACGAGCAGTACTTC.

This clone occurred a few times. CDR3 bases: TGTGCCAGCAGGATAAACCCAGACAGGGTCTACGAGCAGTACTTC. Translating it yields CASRINPDRVYEQYF. The chain carries TRBV27 and TRBJ2-7, with TRBD1 matching 7 bases. CDR1 and CDR2 (germline): MNHEY, SMNVEV (reference sequence). The CDR3 covers 15 residues. V shed 6 bases and J 3 bases; nucleotides not matched to a gene: 11.

This clone has a count of ten or more. The chain carries TRBV10-3 and TRBJ2-7, with D perhaps matching TRBD2 (5 bases). V was clipped by 5 bases and J by 0 bases, with 17 bases between them. The germline gives CDR1 ENHRY, CDR2 SYGVKD. This CDR3 has 16 residues. CDR3 nucleotide sequence: TGTGCCATCAGTCAGGCACGCGGGCAGCGCTCCTACGAGCAGTACTTC. It codes for CAISQARGQRSYEQYF.

J is TRBJ2-5 and V is TRBV18; D is ambiguous. This CDR3 has 13 amino acids. V gave up 2 bases and J gave up 2 bases, with 6 bases separating them. Germline V gene sequence: CDR1 KGHSH, CDR2 LQKENI. CDR3 residues: CASSPTEQETQYF. CDR3 sequence (DNA): TGTGCCAGCTCACCAACGGAGCAAGAGACCCAGTACTTC.

The chain joins TRBV7-9 to TRBJ2-1; a weak D match, TRBD2 (5 bases). The germline CDR1 and CDR2 sequences are SEHNR and FQNEAQ (reference sequence). Trimming shortened V by 6 bases and J by 8 bases, and 17 bases separated the two germline ends. The CDR3 runs 14 residues. CDR3 sequence reads: CASSSPLDSDEQFF. CDR3 coding DNA: TGTGCCAGCAGTTCTCCACTAGATAGCGATGAGCAGTTCTTC.

This chain connects TRBV7-2 to TRBJ2-1; 7 bases map to TRBD1. The CDR3 covers 17 residues. V lost 5 bases and J lost 0; bases outside the gene matches: 10. Per germline, CDR1 SGHTA and CDR2 FQGNSA. In DNA form, the CDR3 reads TGTGCCAGCAGCCTAAAAACGGGACAGAGCTCCTACAATGAGCAGTTCTTC. As protein: CASSLKTGQSSYNEQFF.

This clone has just a few counts. This chain joins TRBV6-1 and TRBJ2-7, with 8 bases aligning to TRBD1. Germline trimming cut 1 base from V and 6 bases from J; bases unmatched to any gene: 2. Germline CDR1 is MNHNS and CDR2 is SASEGT. The CDR3 is 13 residues long. As DNA, the CDR3 is TGTGCCAGCAGTGAAGGGACAGGGACCGAGCAGTACTTC. Amino acids: CASSEGTGTEQYF.

This clone was picked up a small number of times. The chain joins TRBV7-9 to TRBJ2-1; perhaps D is TRBD1 or TRBD2 (5 bases each). Germline loops: CDR1 SEHNR, CDR2 FQNEAQ (reference sequence). This CDR3 has 15 amino acids. V was shortened by 4 bases and J by 7 bases, with 17 bases between the two germline ends. The CDR3 spells CASSSNGGLFNEQFF. DNA of the CDR3: TGTGCCAGCAGCTCGAATGGGGGATTGTTTAATGAGCAGTTCTTC.

This clone was counted a few times. The chain has TRBV14 and TRBJ2-1, with TRBD2 identical over 10 bases. V shed 2 bases, J shed 10 bases, and the junction held 5 bases outside the gene matches. The CDR3 spans 14 residues. Germline V gene data show CDR1 as SGHDN and CDR2 as FVKESK. The CDR3 region has the DNA TGTGCCAGCAGCCAATACCTAGCGGGGGAAGAGCAGTTCTTC. It translates to CASSQYLAGEEQFF.

In this sample, this clone turned up many times. V gene TRBV14 combines with J gene TRBJ2-6; D possibly uses TRBD1 or TRBD2 (5 bases each). The length of the CDR3 is 14 residues. The ends were cut back, 4 bases at V and 2 bases at J, with 6 bases in the middle. Germline assignment: CDR1 SGHDN and CDR2 FVKESK. In nucleotides, the CDR3 is TGTGCCAGCAGCCTGGGGGCTGGGGCCAACGTCCTGACTTTC. It specifies CASSLGAGANVLTF.

The V gene is TRBV11-3, the J gene TRBJ1-4; D is uncertain. V was cut by 5 bases and J by 4 bases, with 17 bases left in between. Germline V gene sequence: CDR1 SGHNT, CDR2 YENEEA. The CDR3 contains 16 residues. For the CDR3, the DNA is TGTGCCAGCAGCCGGTCCGGGCCAGGTCTTAATGAAAAACTGTTTTTT. It is translated as CASSRSGPGLNEKLFF.